The 7 T cell receptor beta chains reported below all come from one sample, sequenced in a study of OX40 agonist ivuxolimab in advanced cancers. The receptor library was made with the immunoSEQ multiplex PCR assay. Imported from immuneACCESS, the table was reduced by TCRdb to in-frame sequences with V and J called. These copies leave out some clones; in studies compared against another copy, an unresolved V gene accounts for under half, and the cause of the remainder is not known. The sample table lists over 50,000 clones, about 83% of them with a count of one. The ten largest clones capture roughly 4.4% of the sample. Here the sequenced sample was CD4+ or CD8+ T cells sorted from blood, taken in a trial of the OX40 agonist ivuxolimab. The receptors were sampled from an adult with an advanced solid tumor such as melanoma, head and neck, liver or kidney cancer.

The J gene is TRBJ2-5, the V gene TRBV7-9; 9 positions agree with TRBD2. This CDR3 is 15 amino acids long. With V trimmed by 3 bases and J by 1 base, 3 bases remained unmatched. The V gene's germline CDR1 is SEHNR and CDR2 FQNEAQ (reference sequence). The CDR3 loop is CASSFPSGAQETQYF. DNA for the CDR3: TGTGCCAGCAGCTTCCCTAGCGGGGCCCAAGAGACCCAGTACTTC.

J is TRBJ1-5 and V is TRBV15; D uncertain. The CDR3 has 16 amino acids. V lost 0 bases to trimming and J lost 4 bases, with 13 bases between them. Germline CDR1 reads LNHNV; CDR2 reads YYDKDF (reference sequence). CDR3 DNA: TGTGCCACCAGCAGAGATCGCGACGGAAGAAATCAGCCCCAGCATTTT. This sequence encodes CATSRDRDGRNQPQHF.

Only one count was recorded for this clone. The gene calls are TRBV6-5 and TRBJ2-7, with D possibly called TRBD1 or TRBD2 (6 bases each). Trimming removed 0 bases from V and 2 bases from J, with 11 bases in between. The germline CDR1 and CDR2 sequences are MNHEY and SVGAGI. The CDR3 is 15 amino acids. The CDR3 region is CASSYSAGGAYEQYF. DNA of the CDR3: TGTGCCAGCAGTTACTCCGCCGGGGGCGCCTACGAGCAGTACTTC.

This chain connects TRBV28 to TRBJ1-2; no reliable D call. Trimming stripped 10 bases from V and 4 bases from J, with 13 bases between. The CDR3 has 12 residues. Looked up from germline, CDR1 is MDHEN and CDR2 is SYDVKM. This CDR3 reads CATSGDRYGYTF. In nucleotides, the CDR3 is TGTGCCACCTCAGGAGATCGCTATGGCTACACCTTC.

This sequence joins TRBV19 and TRBJ1-4, with a possible D match to TRBD1 (6 bases). The CDR3 is 14 amino acids. CDR1 LNHDA and CDR2 SQIVND come from the germline V gene (reference sequence). The V end was cut by 6 bases, the J end by 8 bases, with 16 bases between. In nucleotides, the CDR3 is TGTGCCAGTAGATTGACAGGTGGAAGCGAAAAACTGTTTTTT. Translation gives CASRLTGGSEKLFF.

The chain couples TRBV11-1 to TRBJ1-5, with D possibly TRBD1 on 5 matching bases. V was trimmed by 1 base and J by 4 bases, leaving 5 bases between them. This CDR3 is 13 amino acids long. CDR1 is SGHAT, CDR2 FQDESV, per germline (reference sequence). CDR3 sequence reads: CASSLDRNQPQHF. Written as DNA, the CDR3 is TGTGCCAGCAGCTTAGACAGGAATCAGCCCCAGCATTTT.

Remarks on this clone: Other DNA sequences of this sample code for an identical CDR3. This chain joins TRBV5-1 and TRBJ2-7, with D unresolved. V lost 0 bases and J lost 2, with 6 bases in between. Germline loops: CDR1 SGHRS, CDR2 YFSETQ. The CDR3 runs 13 residues. CDR3 in DNA: TGCGCCAGCAGCTTGGACAGAGCCTACGAGCAGTACTTC. Protein: CASSLDRAYEQYF.